This T cell receptor beta chain was found in a study of cytomegalovirus exposure and HLA in healthy donors. V lost 3 bases and J lost 3, with 3 bases in between. This CDR3 has 11 amino acids. Germline V gene lookup returns CDR1 SNHLY and CDR2 FYNNEI. As regards this clone: Other DNA sequences of this sample code for an identical CDR3.

The PCR was carried out with 60 Vbeta primers and 13 Jbeta primers. Measured with immunoSEQ multiplex PCR; TCRdb has only the in-frame clones, and not every one. Of about 69,000 clones in the sample, roughly 74% were seen once. The receptor comes from an older woman in good health and CMV-seropositive. Sequencing used PBMCs. The V call is TRBV2, the J call TRBJ2-7; D call uncertain. The CDR3 region is CASSDYYEQYF. The CDR3 coding sequence is TGTGCCAGCAGTGACTACTACGAGCAGTACTTC.